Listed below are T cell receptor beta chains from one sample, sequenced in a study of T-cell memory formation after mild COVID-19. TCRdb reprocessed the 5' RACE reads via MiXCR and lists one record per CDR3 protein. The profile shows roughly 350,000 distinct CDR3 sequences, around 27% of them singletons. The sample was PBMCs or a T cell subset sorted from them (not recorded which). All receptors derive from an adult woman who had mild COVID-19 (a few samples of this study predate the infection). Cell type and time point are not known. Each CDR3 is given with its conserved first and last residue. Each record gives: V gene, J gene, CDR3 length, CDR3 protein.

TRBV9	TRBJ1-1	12	CASSPPGGQAFF
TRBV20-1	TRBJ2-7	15	CSARSKEDYGMWQYF
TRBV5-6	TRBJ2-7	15	CASSFTLRGHDEQYF
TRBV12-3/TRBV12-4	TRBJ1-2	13	CASSARQNYGYTF
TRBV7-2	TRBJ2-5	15	CASSTPGTEQETQYF
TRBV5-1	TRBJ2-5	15	CASSVTGTGQETQYF
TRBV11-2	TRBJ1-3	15	CASSLGIGSGNTIYF
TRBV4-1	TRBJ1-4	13	CASLSGEGEKLFF
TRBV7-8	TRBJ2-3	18	CASSLEGLASGRTDTQYF
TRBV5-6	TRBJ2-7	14	CASSLGTTNYEQYF
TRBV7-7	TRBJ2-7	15	CASSPGTGGWNEQYF
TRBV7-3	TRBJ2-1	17	CASSSAGLAGTRNEQFF
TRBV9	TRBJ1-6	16	CASSVEEGARNSPLHF
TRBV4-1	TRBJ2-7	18	CASSQVGVIGTGYYEQYF
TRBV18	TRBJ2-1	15	CASSLAGGTYNEQFF
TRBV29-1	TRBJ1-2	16	CSAASGTGALGYGYTF
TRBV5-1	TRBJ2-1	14	CASSLRGTQNEQFF
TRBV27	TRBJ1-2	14	CASSPRGRAYGYTF
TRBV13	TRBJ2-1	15	CASSSTSGRANEQFF
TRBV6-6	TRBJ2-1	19	CASSYSIVSSVSSYNEQFF
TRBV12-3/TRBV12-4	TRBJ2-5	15	CASRGGTGEQETQYF
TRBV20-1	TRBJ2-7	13	CSALRGGRYEQYF
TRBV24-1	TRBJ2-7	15	CATSDTGTGGYEQYF
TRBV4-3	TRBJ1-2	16	CASSQDSQGGLYGYTF
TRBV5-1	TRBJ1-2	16	CASSLGDGGPNYGYTF
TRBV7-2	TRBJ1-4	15	CASSYAGVNNEKLFF
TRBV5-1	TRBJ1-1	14	CASSPYYLNTEAFF
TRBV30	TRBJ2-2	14	CAWAGQMNTGELFF
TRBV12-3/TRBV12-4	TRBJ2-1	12	CASRPSGNEQFF
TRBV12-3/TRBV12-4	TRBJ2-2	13	CASSQGHTGELFF
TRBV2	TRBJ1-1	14	CASSSLQSNTEAFF
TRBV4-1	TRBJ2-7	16	CASSFGLAGSRYEQYF
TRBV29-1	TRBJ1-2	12	CSVVIAGYGYTF
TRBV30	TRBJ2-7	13	CAWNRVSSSEQYF
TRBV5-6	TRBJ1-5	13	CASSYGGWEPQHF
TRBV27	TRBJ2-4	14	CASSLLGWQNIQYF
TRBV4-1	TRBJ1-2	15	CASSGGTGVSYGYTF
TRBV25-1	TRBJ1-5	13	CASSEPNRGPQHF
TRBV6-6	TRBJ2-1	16	CASSYSIGLLNLEQFF
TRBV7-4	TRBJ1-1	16	CASSRVGDRGPTEAFF
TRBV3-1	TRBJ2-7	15	CASSQAAGSSYEQYF
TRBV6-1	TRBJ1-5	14	CASRPGQGVQPQHF
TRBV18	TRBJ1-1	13	CASSPRREGEAFF
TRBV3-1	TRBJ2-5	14	CASSQDVAGETQYF
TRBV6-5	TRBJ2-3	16	CASTSTRRATGDTQYF
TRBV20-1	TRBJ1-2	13	CSARDPSSYGYTF
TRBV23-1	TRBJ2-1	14	CASSQGVGCNEQFF
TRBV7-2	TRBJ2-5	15	CASSKGLAGAETQYF
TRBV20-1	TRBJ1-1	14	CSGSRGRLNTEAFF
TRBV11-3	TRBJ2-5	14	CASSPHRGQETQYF
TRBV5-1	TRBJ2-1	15	CASSLTAGQINEQFF
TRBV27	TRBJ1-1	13	CASSLGTGLEAFF
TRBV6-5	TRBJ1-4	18	CASRTTGTGGPANEKLFF
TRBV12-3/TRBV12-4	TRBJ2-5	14	CASSFSLAAGTQYF
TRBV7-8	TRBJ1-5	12	CAGGGGSQPQHF